The clone carrying this T cell receptor (beta chain) was seen many times. The data were obtained in a study of breast tumors, draining lymph nodes, adjacent tissues. Axillary draining lymph nodes of breast cancer patients supplied the node samples. Per germline, CDR1 SGHAT and CDR2 FQNNGV. The V segment lost 6 bases and the J segment 6 bases; nucleotides outside the gene matches: 8. The CDR3 has 16 amino acids. TCRdb re-called the multiplex PCR reads through MiXCR, storing one row per CDR3 protein. Of nearly 200,000 distinct CDR3 sequences in the sample, 30% to 40% are singletons; the top ten hold 4.3%.

The receptor comes from a female donor with breast cancer. Some clones in this sample may be carry-over from other donors' samples. The sample consisted of axillary lymph node tissue. The genes are TRBV11-2 and TRBJ2-1, with 13 nucleotides matching TRBD2. The CDR3 coding sequence is TGTGCCAGCAGACTAGGGGGACTAGCGGGAACCAATGAGCAGTTCTTC. Protein: CASRLGGLAGTNEQFF.